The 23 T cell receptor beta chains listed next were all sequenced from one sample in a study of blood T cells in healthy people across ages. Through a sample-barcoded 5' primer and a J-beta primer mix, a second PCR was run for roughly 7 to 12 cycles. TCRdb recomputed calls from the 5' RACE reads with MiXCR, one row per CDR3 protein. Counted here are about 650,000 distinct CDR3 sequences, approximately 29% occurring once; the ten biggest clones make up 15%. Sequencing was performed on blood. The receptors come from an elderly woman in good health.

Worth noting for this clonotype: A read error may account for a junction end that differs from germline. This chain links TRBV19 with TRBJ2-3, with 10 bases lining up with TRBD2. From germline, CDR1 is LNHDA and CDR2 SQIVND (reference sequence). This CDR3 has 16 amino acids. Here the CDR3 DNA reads TGTGCCAGTAGTCCTTTAGCGGGGGGTAGCACAGATACGCGGTATTTT. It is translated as CASSPLAGGSTDTRYF.

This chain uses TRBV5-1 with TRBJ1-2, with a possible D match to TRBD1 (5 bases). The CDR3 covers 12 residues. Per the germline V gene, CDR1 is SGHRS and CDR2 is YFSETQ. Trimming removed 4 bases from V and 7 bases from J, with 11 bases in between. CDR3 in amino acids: CASSPRVGGYTF. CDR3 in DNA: TGCGCCAGCAGCCCCAGGGTTGGTGGCTACACCTTC.

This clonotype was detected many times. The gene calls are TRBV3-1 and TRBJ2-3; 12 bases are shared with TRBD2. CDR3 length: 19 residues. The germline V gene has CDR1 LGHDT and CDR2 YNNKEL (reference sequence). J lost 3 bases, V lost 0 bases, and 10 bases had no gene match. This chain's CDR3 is CASSQDVGRLAGATDTQYF. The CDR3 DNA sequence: TGTGCCAGCAGCCAAGATGTCGGGCGACTAGCGGGGGCAACAGATACGCAGTATTTT.

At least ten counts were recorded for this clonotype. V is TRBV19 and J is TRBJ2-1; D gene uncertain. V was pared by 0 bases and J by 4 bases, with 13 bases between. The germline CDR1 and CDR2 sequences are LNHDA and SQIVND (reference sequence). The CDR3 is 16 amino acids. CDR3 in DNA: TGTGCCAGTAGTATAGATACAGCATCCCTTTACAATGAGCAGTTCTTC. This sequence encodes CASSIDTASLYNEQFF. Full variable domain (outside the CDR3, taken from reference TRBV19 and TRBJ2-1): DGGITQSPKYLFRKEGQNVTLSCEQNLNHDAMYWYRQDPGQGLRLIYYSQIVNDFQKGDIAEGYSVSREKKESFPLTVTSAQKNPTAFYLCASSIDTASLYNEQFFGPGTRLTVL.

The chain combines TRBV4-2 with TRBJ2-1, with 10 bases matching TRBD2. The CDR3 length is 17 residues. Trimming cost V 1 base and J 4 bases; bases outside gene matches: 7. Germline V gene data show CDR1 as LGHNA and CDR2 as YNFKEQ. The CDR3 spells CASSQGQSSGSYNEQFF. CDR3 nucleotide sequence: TGTGCCAGCAGCCAAGGGCAGTCTAGCGGGAGTTACAATGAGCAGTTCTTC.

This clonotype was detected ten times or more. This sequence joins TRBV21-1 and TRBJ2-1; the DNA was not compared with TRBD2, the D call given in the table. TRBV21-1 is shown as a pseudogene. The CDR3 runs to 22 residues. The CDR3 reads CASNCVSNIKRGAHSSYNEQFF. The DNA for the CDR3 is TGTGCCAGCAACTGCGTTTCCAATATTAAGCGGGGGGCTCACAGCTCCTACAATGAGCAGTTCTTC.

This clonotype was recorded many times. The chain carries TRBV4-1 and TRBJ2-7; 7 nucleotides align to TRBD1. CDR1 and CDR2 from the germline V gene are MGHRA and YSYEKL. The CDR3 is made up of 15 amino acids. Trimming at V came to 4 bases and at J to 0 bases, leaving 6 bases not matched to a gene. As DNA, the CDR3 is TGCGCCAGCAGCCCTCGGGACAGTAGCTCCTACGAGCAGTACTTC. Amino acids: CASSPRDSSSYEQYF.

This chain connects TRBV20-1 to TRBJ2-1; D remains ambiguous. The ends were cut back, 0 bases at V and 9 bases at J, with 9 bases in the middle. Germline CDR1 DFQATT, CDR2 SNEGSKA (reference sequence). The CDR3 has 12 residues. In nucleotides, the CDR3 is TGCAGTGCTAGAGAAACAAGGGCTGAGCAGTTCTTC. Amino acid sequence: CSARETRAEQFF.

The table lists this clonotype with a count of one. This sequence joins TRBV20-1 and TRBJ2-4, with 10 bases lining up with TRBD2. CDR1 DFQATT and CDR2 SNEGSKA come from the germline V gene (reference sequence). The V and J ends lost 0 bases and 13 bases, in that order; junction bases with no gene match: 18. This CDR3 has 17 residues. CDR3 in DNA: TGCAGTGCTAGAGATCATCTAGCGGGGGTCTCTTACAATGAGCAGTACTTC. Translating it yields CSARDHLAGVSYNEQYF.

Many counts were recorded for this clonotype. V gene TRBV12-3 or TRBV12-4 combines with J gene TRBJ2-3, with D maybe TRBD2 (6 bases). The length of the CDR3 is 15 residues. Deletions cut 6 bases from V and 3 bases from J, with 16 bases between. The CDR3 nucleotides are TGTGCCAGCAGGCCTCTTGGGAGGATAACAGATACGCAGTATTTT. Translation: CASRPLGRITDTQYF.

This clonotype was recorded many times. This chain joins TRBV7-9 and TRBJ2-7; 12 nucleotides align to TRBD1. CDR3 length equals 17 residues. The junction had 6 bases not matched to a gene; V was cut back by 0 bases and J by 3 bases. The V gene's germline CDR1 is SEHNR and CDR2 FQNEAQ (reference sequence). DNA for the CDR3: TGTGCCAGCAGCTTAGCGGGGACAGGGGGCGCAGTCTACGAGCAGTACTTC. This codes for CASSLAGTGGAVYEQYF.

The CDR3 is CATDSGRAESNEQFF. The CDR3 region has the DNA TGTGCCACTGATAGCGGGAGGGCCGAGAGCAATGAGCAGTTCTTC. The V call is TRBV10-3, the J call TRBJ2-1; 11 nucleotides align to TRBD2. There are 15 residues in the CDR3. Germline trimming cut 10 bases from V and 6 bases from J; bases unmatched to any gene: 11. Germline V lookup: CDR1 ENHRY, CDR2 SYGVKD.

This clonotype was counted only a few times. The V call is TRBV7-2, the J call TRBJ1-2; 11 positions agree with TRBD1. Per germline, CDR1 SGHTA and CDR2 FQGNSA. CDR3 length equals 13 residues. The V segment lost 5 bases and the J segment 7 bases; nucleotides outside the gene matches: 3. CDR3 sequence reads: CASSGDRGAGYTF. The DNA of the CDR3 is TGTGCCAGCAGCGGGGACAGGGGGGCTGGCTACACCTTC.

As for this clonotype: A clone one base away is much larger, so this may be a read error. The CDR3 is CSAIRPSGANEQYF. As DNA, the CDR3 is TGCAGTGCTATTCGTCCTAGCGGGGCCAATGAGCAGTACTTC. The V gene is TRBV20-1, the J gene TRBJ2-5; 9 bases line up with TRBD2. The J segment lost 11 bases and the V segment lost 4 bases, leaving 14 bases of the junction unmatched. The CDR3 runs to 14 residues. Germline V gene data show CDR1 as DFQATT and CDR2 as SNEGSKA (reference sequence).

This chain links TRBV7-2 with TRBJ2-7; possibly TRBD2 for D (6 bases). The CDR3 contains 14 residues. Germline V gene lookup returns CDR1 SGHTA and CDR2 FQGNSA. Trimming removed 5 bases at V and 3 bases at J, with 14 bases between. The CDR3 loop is CASSRDPGLYEQYF. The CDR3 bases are TGTGCCAGCAGCCGCGACCCGGGACTCTACGAGCAGTACTTC.

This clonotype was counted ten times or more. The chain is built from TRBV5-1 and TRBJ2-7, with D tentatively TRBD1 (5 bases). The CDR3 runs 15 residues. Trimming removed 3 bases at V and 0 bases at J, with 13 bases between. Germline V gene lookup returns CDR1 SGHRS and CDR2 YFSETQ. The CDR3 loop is CASSSLTENSYEQYF. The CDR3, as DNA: TGCGCCAGCAGCTCATTGACAGAGAACTCCTACGAGCAGTACTTC.

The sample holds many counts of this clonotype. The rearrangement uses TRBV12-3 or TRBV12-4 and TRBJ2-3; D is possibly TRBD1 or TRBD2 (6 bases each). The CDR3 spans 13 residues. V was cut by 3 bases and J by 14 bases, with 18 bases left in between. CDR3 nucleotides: TGTGCCAGCAGTTTGATGGGGGGCGAGTATCTGTATTTT. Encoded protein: CASSLMGGEYLYF.

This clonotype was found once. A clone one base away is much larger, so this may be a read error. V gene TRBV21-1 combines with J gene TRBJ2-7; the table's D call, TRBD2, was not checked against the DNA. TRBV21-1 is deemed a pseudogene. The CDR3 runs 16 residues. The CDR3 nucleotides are TGTGCCAGCAGCAAACTGGGGGCGGGGGGGCCCTACGTGCAGTACTTC. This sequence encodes CASSKLGAGGPYVQYF.

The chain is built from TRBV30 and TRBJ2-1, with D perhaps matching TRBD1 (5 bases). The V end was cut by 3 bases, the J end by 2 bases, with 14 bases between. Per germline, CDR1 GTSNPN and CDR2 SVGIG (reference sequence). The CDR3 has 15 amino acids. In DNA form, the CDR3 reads TGTGCCTGGAGACAGGTTAACGGTCCCTACAATGAGCAGTTCTTC. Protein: CAWRQVNGPYNEQFF.

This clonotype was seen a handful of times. The CDR3 bases are TGTGCCAGCAGCTTAGGGACAGGGGCAAACAATGAGCAGTTCTTC. Translation: CASSLGTGANNEQFF. The rearrangement links TRBV7-9 to TRBJ2-1; the match to TRBD1 covers 9 bases. Trimming cost V 1 base and J 5 bases; bases outside gene matches: 3. The CDR3 is made up of 15 amino acids. Germline V gene data show CDR1 as SEHNR and CDR2 as FQNEAQ (reference sequence).

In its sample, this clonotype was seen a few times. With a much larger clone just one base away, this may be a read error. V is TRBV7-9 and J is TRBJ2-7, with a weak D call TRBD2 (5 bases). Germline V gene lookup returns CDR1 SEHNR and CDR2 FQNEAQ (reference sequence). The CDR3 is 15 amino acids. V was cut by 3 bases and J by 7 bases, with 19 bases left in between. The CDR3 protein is CASSLARGIRNEQYF. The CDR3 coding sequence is TGTGCCAGCAGCTTGGCTCGAGGGATTAGGAATGAGCAGTACTTC.

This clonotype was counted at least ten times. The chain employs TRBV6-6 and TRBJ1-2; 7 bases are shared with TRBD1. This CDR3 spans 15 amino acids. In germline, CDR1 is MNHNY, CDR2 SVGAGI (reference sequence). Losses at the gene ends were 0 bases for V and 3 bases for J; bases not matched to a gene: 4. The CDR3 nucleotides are TGTGCCAGCAGTTACTCGATAGACAGGGACTATGGCTACACCTTC. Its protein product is CASSYSIDRDYGYTF.

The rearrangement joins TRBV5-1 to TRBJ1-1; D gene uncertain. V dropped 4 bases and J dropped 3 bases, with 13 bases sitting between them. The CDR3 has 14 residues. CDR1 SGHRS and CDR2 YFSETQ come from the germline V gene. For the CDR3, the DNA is TGCGCCAGCAGCGACCTGGGATTTGACACTGAAGCTTTCTTT. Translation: CASSDLGFDTEAFF.